One and the same sample provided the 10 T cell receptor beta chains below, sequenced in a study of regulatory T cells in long-lasting Graves disease. Construction of TCR beta libraries relied on iRepertoire HTBI primers and on Arm-PCR targeting CDR3 regions. Each CDR3 protein is one row after TCRdb ran MiXCR on the multiplex PCR reads. The sample carries over 200,000 distinct CDR3 sequences, 18% recorded once. Time point: newly diagnosed GD, antithyroid drugs for less than 3 months. The TCR library was prepared using RNA isolated from PBMCs. The sequencing used peripheral blood mononuclear cells (PBMCs), collected at new diagnosis, from a patient treated with antithyroid drugs. These receptors originate from a female donor with Graves disease.

This clonotype was detected many times. This chain uses TRBV27 with TRBJ2-1, with TRBD2 identical over 9 bases. The CDR3 runs 14 residues. Germline V lookup: CDR1 MNHEY, CDR2 SMNVEV (reference sequence). Trimming cost V 4 bases and J 6 bases; bases outside gene matches: 4. CDR3 amino acids: CASSWISGSNEQFF. The CDR3, as DNA: TGTGCCAGCAGTTGGATTAGCGGGAGCAATGAGCAGTTCTTC.

This clonotype was detected ten times or more. This rearrangement joins TRBV19 to TRBJ1-2; D is ambiguous. This CDR3 region has 15 residues. The germline gives CDR1 LNHDA, CDR2 SQIVND (reference sequence). Trimming pared 3 bases from V and 0 bases from J, leaving 11 bases between. CDR3 coding DNA: TGTGCCAGTAGTATTGGAAGGGAAGCTAACTATGGCTACACCTTC. Residues: CASSIGREANYGYTF.

This clonotype was detected many times. The chain employs TRBV29-1 and TRBJ1-2; TRBD1 aligns across 8 bases. V dropped 7 bases and J dropped 6; count of bases not matched to a gene: 7. The length of the CDR3 is 12 residues. Looked up from germline, CDR1 is SQVTM and CDR2 is ANQGSEA. CDR3 DNA sequence: TGCAGCGCCCGCCAGGGGGCTGATGGCTACACCTTC. It yields the protein CSARQGADGYTF. Full variable domain (outside the CDR3, taken from reference TRBV29-1 and TRBJ1-2): SAVISQKPSRDICQRGTSLTIQCQVDSQVTMMFWYRQQPGQSLTLIATANQGSEATYESGFVIDKFPISRPNLTFSTLTVSNMSPEDSSIYLCSARQGADGYTFGSGTRLTVV.

This clonotype was seen at least ten times. The chain has TRBV11-1 and TRBJ1-4; D is ambiguous. The CDR3 length is 13 residues. V dropped 5 bases and J dropped 12 bases, with 16 bases sitting between them. The germline CDR1 and CDR2 sequences are SGHAT and FQDESV (reference sequence). The CDR3 sequence is CASSRSRETELFF. In DNA, the CDR3 is TGTGCCAGCAGCCGTTCCCGGGAGACGGAACTGTTTTTT. The variable domain in full, with the rest retrieved from reference TRBV11-1 and TRBJ1-4, is EAEVAQSPRYKITEKSQAVAFWCDPISGHATLYWYRQILGQGPELLVQFQDESVVDDSQLPKDRFSAERLKGVDSTLKIQPAELGDSAMYLCASSRSRETELFFGSGTQLSVL.

This clonotype was seen many times. This chain uses TRBV14 with TRBJ2-1, with 10 bases matching TRBD2. Trimming at V came to 5 bases and at J to 15 bases, leaving 10 bases not matched to a gene. Per germline, CDR1 SGHDN and CDR2 FVKESK. The CDR3 loop spans 13 amino acids. The DNA of the CDR3 is TGTGCCAGCAGCGCGGCTAGCGGGAGCGTCGGGTTCTTC. Encoded protein: CASSAASGSVGFF.

This clonotype has a count of ten or more. CDR3 sequence reads: CSAPNPLMLDQPQHF. The CDR3 region has the DNA TGCAGTGCTCCAAACCCATTAATGTTAGATCAGCCCCAGCATTTT. The chain has TRBV20-1 and TRBJ1-5; D is ambiguous. Looked up from germline, CDR1 is DFQATT and CDR2 is SNEGSKA (reference sequence). V lost 5 bases and J lost 5, with 19 bases in between. The CDR3 spans 15 residues.

This clonotype was detected many times. This chain connects TRBV28 to TRBJ1-2; 8 nucleotides agree with TRBD1. The germline gives CDR1 MDHEN, CDR2 SYDVKM. Trimming at V came to 1 base and at J to 3 bases, leaving 1 base not matched to a gene. CDR3 length equals 14 residues. The DNA for the CDR3 is TGTGCCAGCAGTTTATCAGGGGGCGACTATGGCTACACCTTC. Translation: CASSLSGGDYGYTF.

This clonotype has a count of ten or more. The genes are TRBV12-3 or TRBV12-4 and TRBJ1-6; D is undetermined. V was shortened by 7 bases and J by 5 bases, with 12 bases between the two germline ends. The CDR3 sequence is 14 residues long. The CDR3 nucleotides are TGTGCCAGCAACCTCAGCGGCCATAATTCACCCCTCCACTTT. Translated: CASNLSGHNSPLHF.

This clonotype came up many times. CDR3 protein: CASSRHGFYGYTF. In DNA, the CDR3 is TGTGCCAGCAGTCGACACGGCTTCTATGGCTACACCTTC. V usage is TRBV6-1 and J usage is TRBJ1-2, with unresolved D. This CDR3 comprises 13 residues. Germline values: CDR1 MNHNS, CDR2 SASEGT. V shed 5 bases and J shed 4 bases, with 11 bases lying between them.

This clonotype was picked up many times. The germline gene is not matched at one end of the junction; a read error may be the cause. The rearrangement joins TRBV11-2 to TRBJ1-1; 7 bases match TRBD1. Germline values: CDR1 SGHAT, CDR2 FQNNGV. The CDR3 has 13 residues. CDR3 amino acids: CASSLVPGQHRGF. CDR3 sequence (DNA): TGTGCCAGCAGCTTAGTCCCGGGACAGCATAGAGGCTTT.